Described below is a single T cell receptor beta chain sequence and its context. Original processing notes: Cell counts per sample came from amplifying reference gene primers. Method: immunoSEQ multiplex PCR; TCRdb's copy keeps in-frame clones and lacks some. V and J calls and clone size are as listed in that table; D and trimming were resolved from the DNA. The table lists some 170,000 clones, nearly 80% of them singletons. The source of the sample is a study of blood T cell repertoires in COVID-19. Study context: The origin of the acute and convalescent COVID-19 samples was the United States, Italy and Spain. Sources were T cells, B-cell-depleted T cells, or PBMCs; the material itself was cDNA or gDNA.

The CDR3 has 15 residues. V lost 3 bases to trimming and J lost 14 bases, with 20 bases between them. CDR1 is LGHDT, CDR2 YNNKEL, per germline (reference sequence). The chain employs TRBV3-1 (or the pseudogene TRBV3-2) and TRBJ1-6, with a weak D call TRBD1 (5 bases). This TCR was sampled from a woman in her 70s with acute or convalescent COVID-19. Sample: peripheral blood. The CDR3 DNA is TGTGCCAGCAGCCAGAACGCCGCAGGGTCAACGGCCCTCCACTTT. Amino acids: CASSQNAAGSTALHF.